This T cell receptor beta chain comes out of a study of Ad26.COV2.S vaccination and SARS-CoV-2 variants. Findings and limits, study-wide: TCR breadth and depth analyses may have underestimated total T cell responses.

Remarks on this clone: What it binds is not known.

Treatment of the sample: approximately 18 received Ad26.COV2.S at low or high dose, single or two shots; about 5 received placebo; per-sample allocation not given. Specimen acquisition occurred on day 63 following the initial vaccine or placebo injection. Assay: immunoSEQ multiplex PCR; the TCRdb copy retains only in-frame clones and omits some. The sample lists about 680,000 clones; roughly 90% were seen once. The CDR3 runs 17 residues. Germline V lookup: CDR1 LGHNA, CDR2 YSLEER. Trimming took off 2 bases at V and 2 bases at J, with 15 bases between the two ends. The sample here was peripheral blood, taken in a trial of Ad26.COV2.S vaccine versus placebo. This TCR derives from a person between 18 and 65 years old who received the Ad26.COV2.S COVID-19 vaccine or a placebo. This chain joins TRBV4-3 and TRBJ1-4, with D maybe TRBD1 (6 bases). The CDR3 coding sequence is TGCGCCAGCAGCCAAAGGGGTTGGGGGCATACTAATGAAAAACTGTTTTTT. It is translated as CASSQRGWGHTNEKLFF.